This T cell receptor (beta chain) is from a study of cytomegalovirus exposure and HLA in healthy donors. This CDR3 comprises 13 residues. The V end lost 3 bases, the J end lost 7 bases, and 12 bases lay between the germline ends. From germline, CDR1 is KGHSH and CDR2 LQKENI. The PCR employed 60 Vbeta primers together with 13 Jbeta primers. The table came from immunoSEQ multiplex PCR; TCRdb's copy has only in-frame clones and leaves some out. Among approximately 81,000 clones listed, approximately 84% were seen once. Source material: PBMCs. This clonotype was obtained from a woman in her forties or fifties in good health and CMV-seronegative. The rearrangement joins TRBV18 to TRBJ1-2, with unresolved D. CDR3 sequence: CASSPIEVAGYTF. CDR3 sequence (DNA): TGTGCCAGCTCACCGATCGAAGTGGCTGGCTACACCTTC.